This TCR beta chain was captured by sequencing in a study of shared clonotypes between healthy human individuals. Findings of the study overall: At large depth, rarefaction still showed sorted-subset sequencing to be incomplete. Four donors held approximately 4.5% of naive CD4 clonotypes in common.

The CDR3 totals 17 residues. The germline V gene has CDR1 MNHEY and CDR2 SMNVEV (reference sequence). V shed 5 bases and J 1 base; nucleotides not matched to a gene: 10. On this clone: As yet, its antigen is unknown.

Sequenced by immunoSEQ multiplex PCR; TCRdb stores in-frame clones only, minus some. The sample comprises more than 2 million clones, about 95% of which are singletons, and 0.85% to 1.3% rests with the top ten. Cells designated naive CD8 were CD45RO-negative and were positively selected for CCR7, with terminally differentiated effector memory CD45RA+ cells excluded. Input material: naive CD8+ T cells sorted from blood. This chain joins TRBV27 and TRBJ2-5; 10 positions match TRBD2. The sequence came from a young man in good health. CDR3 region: CASSTTGTSVTQETQYF. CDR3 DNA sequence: TGTGCCAGCAGTACGACCGGGACTAGCGTGACCCAAGAGACCCAGTACTTC.